The T cell receptor (beta chain) described here comes from a study of T cells after yellow fever vaccination. Template switching with 5'RACE generated the TCR cDNA and added a universal primer site and UMIs. Each CDR3 protein gets one entry after TCRdb re-called the 5' RACE reads with MiXCR. This sample yields 160,000 or so distinct CDR3 sequences, of which approximately 6.8% are seen a single time; approximately 2.5% belongs to the top ten. V dropped 2 bases and J dropped 1; count of bases not matched to a gene: 14. The CDR3 runs to 20 residues. Findings and limits, study-wide: Re-detected after boosting: most primary clones, 96% of CD4 and 80% to 90% of CD8.

In this sample, this clonotype turned up many times. The antigen is unknown. The sequence came from a man aged 18 to 29 who received the YFV17D yellow fever vaccine. The sequencing used CD4+ T cells sorted from PBMCs, collected roughly 5 days after the first yellow fever vaccination. The chain combines TRBV12-3 or TRBV12-4 with TRBJ1-1, with 12 bases aligning to TRBD1. DNA for the CDR3: TGTGCCAGCAGTTTATATGGTCCGGGACAGGGGGCTCTCTGGAACACTGAAGCTTTCTTT. It is translated as CASSLYGPGQGALWNTEAFF.